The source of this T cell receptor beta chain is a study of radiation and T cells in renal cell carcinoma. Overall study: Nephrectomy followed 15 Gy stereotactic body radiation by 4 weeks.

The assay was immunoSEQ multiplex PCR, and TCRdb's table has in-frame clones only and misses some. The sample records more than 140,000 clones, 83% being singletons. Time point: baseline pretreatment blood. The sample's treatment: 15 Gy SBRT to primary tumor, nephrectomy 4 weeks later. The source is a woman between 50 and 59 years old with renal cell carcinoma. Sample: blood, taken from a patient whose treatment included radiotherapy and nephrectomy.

The CDR3 loop is CASSVGLAGTETQYF. Here the CDR3 DNA reads TGTGCCAGCAGCGTAGGTCTAGCGGGGACGGAGACCCAGTACTTC. The V and J genes are TRBV9 and TRBJ2-5; TRBD2 agrees at 9 bases. This CDR3 has 15 residues. J lost 5 bases, V lost 0 bases, and 5 bases had no gene match. Germline CDR1 and CDR2: SGDLS and YYNGEE.